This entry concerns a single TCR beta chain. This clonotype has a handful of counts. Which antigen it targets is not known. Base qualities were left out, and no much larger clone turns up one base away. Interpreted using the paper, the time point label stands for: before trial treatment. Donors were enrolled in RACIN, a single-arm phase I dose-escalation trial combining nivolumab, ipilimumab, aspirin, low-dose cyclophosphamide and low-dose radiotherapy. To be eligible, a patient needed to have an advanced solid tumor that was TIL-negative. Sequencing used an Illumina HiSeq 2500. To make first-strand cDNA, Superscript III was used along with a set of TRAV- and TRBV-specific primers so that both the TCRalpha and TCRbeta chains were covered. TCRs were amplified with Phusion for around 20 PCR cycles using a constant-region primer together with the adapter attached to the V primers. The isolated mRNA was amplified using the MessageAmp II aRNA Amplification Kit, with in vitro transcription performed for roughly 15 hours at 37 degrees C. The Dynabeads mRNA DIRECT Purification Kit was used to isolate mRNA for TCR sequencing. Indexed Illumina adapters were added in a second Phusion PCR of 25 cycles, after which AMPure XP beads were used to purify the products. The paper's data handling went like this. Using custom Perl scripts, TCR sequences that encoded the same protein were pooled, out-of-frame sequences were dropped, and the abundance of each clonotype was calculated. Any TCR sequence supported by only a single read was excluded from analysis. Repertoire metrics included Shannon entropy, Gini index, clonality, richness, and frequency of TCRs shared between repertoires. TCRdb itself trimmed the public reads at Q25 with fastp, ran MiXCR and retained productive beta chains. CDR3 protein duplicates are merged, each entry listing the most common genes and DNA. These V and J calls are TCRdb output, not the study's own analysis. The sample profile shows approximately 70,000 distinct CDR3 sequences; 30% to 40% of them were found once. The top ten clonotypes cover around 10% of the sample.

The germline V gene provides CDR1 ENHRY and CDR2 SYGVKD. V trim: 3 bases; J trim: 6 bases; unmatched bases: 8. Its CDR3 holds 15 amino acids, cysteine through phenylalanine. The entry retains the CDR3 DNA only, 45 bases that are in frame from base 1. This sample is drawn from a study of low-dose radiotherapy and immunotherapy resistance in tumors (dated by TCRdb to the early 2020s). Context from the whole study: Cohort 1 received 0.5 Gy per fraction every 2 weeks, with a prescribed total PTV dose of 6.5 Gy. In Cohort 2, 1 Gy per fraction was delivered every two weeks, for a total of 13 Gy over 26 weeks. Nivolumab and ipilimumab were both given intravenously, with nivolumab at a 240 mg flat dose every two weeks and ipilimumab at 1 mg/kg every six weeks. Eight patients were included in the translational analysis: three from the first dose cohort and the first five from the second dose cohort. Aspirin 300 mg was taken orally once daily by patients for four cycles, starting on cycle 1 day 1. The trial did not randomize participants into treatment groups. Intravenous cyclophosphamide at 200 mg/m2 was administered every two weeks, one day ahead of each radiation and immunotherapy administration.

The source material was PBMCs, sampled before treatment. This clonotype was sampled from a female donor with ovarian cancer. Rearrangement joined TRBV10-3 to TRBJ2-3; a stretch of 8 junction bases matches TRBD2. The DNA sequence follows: TGTGCCATCAGTGATCCGGGGGGGCCGAAGGATACGCAGTATTTT. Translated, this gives CAISDPGGPKDTQYF.